The 8 T cell receptor beta chains below all came from one sample that was sequenced in a study of graft-versus-host responses after intestinal transplantation. These receptors lack a known antigen. Some clones are missing from TCRdb's copy, which holds only in-frame ones; the method was immunoSEQ multiplex PCR. The sample carries approximately 93,000 clones, 85% to 95% recorded once. This sample comprised unstimulated CD8+ T cells sorted from spleen or lymph node cells, obtained before transplant. Receptors originate from a human donor who was the organ donor for an intestinal transplant.

V gene TRBV5-1 combines with J gene TRBJ1-2; 8 bases map to TRBD1. CDR1 and CDR2 from the germline V gene are SGHRS and YFSETQ. This CDR3 has 15 residues. The V segment lost 5 bases and the J segment 3 bases; nucleotides outside the gene matches: 9. The CDR3 region has the DNA TGCGCCAGCAGTTTGTTGCACAGGGGGGACTATGGCTACACCTTC. Translation: CASSLLHRGDYGYTF. The full variable domain, completed using reference TRBV5-1 and TRBJ1-2, is KAGVTQTPRYLIKTRGQQVTLSCSPISGHRSVSWYQQTPGQGLQFLFEYFSETQRNKGNFPGRFSGRQFSNSRSEMNVSTLELGDSALYLCASSLLHRGDYGYTFGSGTRLTVV.

The rearrangement joins TRBV30 to TRBJ1-4; possibly TRBD1 for D (5 bases). Germline V gene sequence: CDR1 GTSNPN, CDR2 SVGIG (reference sequence). CDR3 length: 14 residues. Trimming stripped 0 bases from V and 10 bases from J, with 15 bases between. The CDR3 here is CAWSVRGGWVKLFF. The DNA of the CDR3 is TGTGCCTGGAGTGTTCGGGGGGGGTGGGTAAAACTGTTTTTT. The entire variable domain, with the rest obtained from reference TRBV30 and TRBJ1-4, is as follows: SQTIHQWPATLVQPVGSPLSLECTVEGTSNPNLYWYRQAAGRGLQLLFYSVGIGQISSEVPQNLSASRPQDRQFILSSKKLLLSDSGFYLCAWSVRGGWVKLFFGSGTQLSVL.

The genes are TRBV2 and TRBJ2-5; 7 bases fit TRBD1. Trimming cost V 4 bases and J 5 bases; bases outside gene matches: 19. The CDR3 has 18 amino acids. CDR1 is SNHLY and CDR2 is FYNNEI in the germline V gene. The CDR3 region is CASSVPRDRVPATETQYF. The CDR3 DNA reads as TGTGCCAGCAGTGTCCCACGGGACAGAGTACCCGCCACTGAGACCCAGTACTTC.

V gene TRBV7-9 combines with J gene TRBJ1-1; D is undetermined. The CDR3 length is 13 residues. V dropped 5 bases and J dropped 8 bases, with 15 bases sitting between them. Germline-derived CDR1 and CDR2 are SEHNR and FQNEAQ (reference sequence). CDR3 in DNA: TGTGCCAGCAGCCCAGGATACAAGATAGAAGCTTTCTTT. It encodes CASSPGYKIEAFF.

The chain uses TRBV30 and TRBJ2-1, with 9 bases aligning to TRBD2. CDR3 length: 16 residues. Germline CDR1 reads GTSNPN; CDR2 reads SVGIG (reference sequence). Trimming cost V 0 bases and J 7 bases; bases outside gene matches: 10. The CDR3 protein is CAWSVGGGADLNEQFF. CDR3 sequence (DNA): TGTGCCTGGAGTGTTGGCGGGGGGGCAGATTTGAATGAGCAGTTCTTC. Filled out from reference TRBV30 and TRBJ2-1, the complete variable domain reads SQTIHQWPATLVQPVGSPLSLECTVEGTSNPNLYWYRQAAGRGLQLLFYSVGIGQISSEVPQNLSASRPQDRQFILSSKKLLLSDSGFYLCAWSVGGGADLNEQFFGPGTRLTVL.

The V call is TRBV27, the J call TRBJ1-1; 7 nucleotides align to TRBD1. After removal of 0 bases from V and 5 bases from J, the junction contained 6 bases not matched to a gene. Germline V gene lookup returns CDR1 MNHEY and CDR2 SMNVEV (reference sequence). There are 15 residues in the CDR3. CDR3 in DNA: TGTGCCAGCAGTTTATCACCGACAGGGTTGACTGAAGCTTTCTTT. This sequence encodes CASSLSPTGLTEAFF.

The CDR3 sequence is CASSQGVRGEKLFF. DNA of the CDR3: TGTGCCAGCAGCCAGGGGGTGCGAGGGGAAAAACTGTTTTTT. V usage is TRBV13 and J usage is TRBJ1-4; 7 nucleotides line up with TRBD1. J gave up 8 bases and V 5 bases, and 8 bases lay outside the gene matches. Per the germline V gene, CDR1 is PRHDT and CDR2 is FYEKMQ (reference sequence). CDR3 length equals 14 residues.

CDR3 amino acids: CARSLCGLAGGDTQYF. CDR3 coding DNA: TGTGCCAGAAGCTTGTGCGGACTAGCGGGTGGAGATACGCAGTATTTT. The rearrangement links TRBV5-3 to TRBJ2-3, with 11 bases identical to TRBD2. TRBV5-3 is designated an ORF whose function remains uncertain. This CDR3 is built from 16 residues. With 1 base clipped from V and 5 bases from J, the junction kept 6 bases outside the gene matches.